The T cell receptor beta chain described here comes from a study of blood T cell repertoires in COVID-19. Study-wide background: There were acute and convalescent COVID-19 samples, and they came from the United States, Italy and Spain.

Individuals aged about 18 to 100 years were recruited from roughly 22 US areas. Assignments of participants to cohorts depended upon their own reported clinical history. J lost 5 bases, V lost 3 bases, and 4 bases had no gene match. This CDR3 has 14 amino acids. In germline, CDR1 is SGHRS, CDR2 YFSETQ. Per the original data handling: Estimated nucleated cell counts came from reference gene primer amplification. The assay was immunoSEQ multiplex PCR, and TCRdb's table has in-frame clones only and misses some. Clone size and V and J calls were adopted from that table, with D and trimming inferred from the DNA. This table has around 190,000 clones, approximately 84% appearing once.

The chain joins TRBV5-1 to TRBJ2-7; 11 bases align to TRBD1. This receptor was identified in a woman aged 30 to 39 who had recovered from COVID-19. The sequencing sample was made of PBMCs or T cells enriched from blood (not recorded which). The CDR3 DNA follows: TGCGCCAGCAGCTCCGGACAGGGGGCCCACGAGCAGTACGTC. This translates into CASSSGQGAHEQYV.